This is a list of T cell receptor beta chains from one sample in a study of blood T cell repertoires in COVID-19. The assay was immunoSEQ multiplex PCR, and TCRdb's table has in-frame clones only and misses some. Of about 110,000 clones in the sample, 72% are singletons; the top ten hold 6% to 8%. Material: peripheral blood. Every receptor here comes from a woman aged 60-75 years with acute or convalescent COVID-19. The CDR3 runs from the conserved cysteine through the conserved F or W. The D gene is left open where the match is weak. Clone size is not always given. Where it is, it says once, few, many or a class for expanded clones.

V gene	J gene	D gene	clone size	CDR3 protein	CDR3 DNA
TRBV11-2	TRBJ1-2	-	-	CASRSKRERGGYTF	TGTGCCAGCAGGTCGAAGCGGGAAAGGGGGGGCTACACCTTC
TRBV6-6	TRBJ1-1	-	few	CASSYFGEGTEAFF	TGTGCCAGCAGTTACTTCGGGGAGGGCACTGAAGCTTTCTTT
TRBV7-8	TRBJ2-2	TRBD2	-	CASSLRLAGGPNTGELFF	TGTGCCAGCAGCTTACGCCTTGCGGGGGGACCGAACACCGGGGAGCTGTTTTTT
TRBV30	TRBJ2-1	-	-	CAWSKQNRERGRDEQFF	TGTGCCTGGAGTAAACAAAACAGAGAAAGGGGTCGGGATGAGCAGTTCTTC
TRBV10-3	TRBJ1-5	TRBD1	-	CAIRQGNGQPQHF	TGTGCCATCAGACAGGGGAACGGGCAGCCCCAGCATTTT
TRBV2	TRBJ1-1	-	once	CASSREGMNTEAFF	TGTGCCAGCAGTAGGGAGGGTATGAACACTGAAGCTTTCTTT
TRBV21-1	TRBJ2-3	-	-	CASSKTCQLAGGMADTQYF	TGTGCCAGCAGCAAAACTTGCCAACTAGCGGGGGGGATGGCAGATACGCAGTATTTT
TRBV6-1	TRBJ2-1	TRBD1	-	CASSVQGQGFGDEQFF	TGTGCCAGCAGTGTCCAAGGACAGGGGTTCGGGGATGAGCAGTTCTTC
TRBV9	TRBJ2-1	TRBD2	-	CASSVVRTSGANEQFF	TGTGCCAGCAGCGTAGTACGGACTAGCGGGGCAAATGAGCAGTTCTTC
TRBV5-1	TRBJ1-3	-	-	CASSLIGPSSGNTIYF	TGCGCCAGCAGCTTGATTGGGCCGAGTTCTGGAAACACCATATATTTT
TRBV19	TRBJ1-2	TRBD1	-	CASRGDRGYGYTF	TGTGCCAGTAGGGGGGACAGGGGCTATGGCTACACCTTC
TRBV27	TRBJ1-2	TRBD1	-	CASSWADRGGYTF	TGTGCCAGCAGTTGGGCAGACAGGGGCGGCTACACCTTC
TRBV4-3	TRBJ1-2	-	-	CASSQAFQGNYGYTF	TGCGCCAGCAGCCAGGCATTCCAGGGGAACTATGGCTACACCTTC
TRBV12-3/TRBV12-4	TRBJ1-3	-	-	CASRHRWRNTIYF	TGTGCCAGCAGGCACAGGTGGAGAAACACCATATATTTT
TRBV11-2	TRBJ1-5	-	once	CASSSNTNQPQHF	TGTGCCAGCAGCTCTAATACTAATCAGCCCCAGCATTTT
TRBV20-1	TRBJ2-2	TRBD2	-	CSASKGRGGPSGELFF	TGCAGTGCTAGTAAGGGCCGGGGGGGACCTTCCGGGGAGCTGTTTTTT
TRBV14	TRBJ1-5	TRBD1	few	CASSQSRGQPQHF	TGTGCCAGCAGCCAAAGCAGGGGGCAGCCCCAGCATTTT
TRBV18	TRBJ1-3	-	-	CASSPVAGAGNTIYF	TGTGCCAGCTCACCAGTCGCGGGGGCTGGAAACACCATATATTTT
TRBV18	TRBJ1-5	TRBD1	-	CASSQSPNRGGNQPQHF	TGTGCCAGCTCACAGAGCCCGAACAGGGGTGGCAATCAGCCCCAGCATTTT
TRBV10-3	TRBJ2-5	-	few	CAFSVGGDSVVKTQYF	TGTGCCTTCAGTGTGGGCGGGGACAGTGTTGTAAAGACCCAGTACTTC
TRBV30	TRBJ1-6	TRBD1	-	CAWSVAGGNSPLHF	TGTGCCTGGAGCGTTGCAGGGGGTAATTCACCCCTCCACTTT
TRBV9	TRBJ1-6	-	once	CASSPLAVSYNSPLHF	TGTGCCAGCAGCCCCCTCGCGGTCTCCTATAATTCACCCCTCCACTTT
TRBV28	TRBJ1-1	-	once	CASIEGGRSTEAFF	TGTGCCAGCATCGAGGGGGGGCGGTCCACTGAAGCTTTCTTT
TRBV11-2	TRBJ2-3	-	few	CASSPKRATDTQYF	TGTGCCAGCAGCCCGAAAAGAGCAACAGATACGCAGTATTTT
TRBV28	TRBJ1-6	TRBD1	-	CASSLLGGLNSPLHF	TGTGCCAGCAGCCTTCTAGGGGGCCTAAATTCACCCCTCCACTTT
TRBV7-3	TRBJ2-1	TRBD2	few	CASSLAGGYNEQFF	TGTGCCAGCAGCTTAGCGGGGGGTTACAATGAGCAGTTCTTC
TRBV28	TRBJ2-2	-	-	CASSLEYTGELFF	TGTGCCAGCAGTCTAGAGTACACCGGGGAGCTGTTTTTT
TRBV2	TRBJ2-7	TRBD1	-	CASSEGQVVQYF	TGTGCCAGCAGTGAGGGACAGGTAGTGCAGTACTTC
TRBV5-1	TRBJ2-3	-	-	CASTTGWADTQYF	TGCGCCAGCACTACAGGGTGGGCAGATACGCAGTATTTT